The clone carrying this T cell receptor beta chain was seen only once. The germline V gene has CDR1 ENHRY and CDR2 SYGVKD. V dropped 10 bases and J dropped 2 bases, with 25 bases sitting between them. This CDR3 has 17 residues. The sample belongs to a study of cytotoxic CD8 clonotypes in ibrutinib-treated CLL. Study in general: About 24 partial and 2 complete responses; at median 68 months, around 14 remitted, about 12 progressed.

Sequencing was performed with immunoSEQ multiplex PCR; in TCRdb, only in-frame clones are kept and a portion is missing. The sample records around 91,000 clones, around 84% being singletons. Genomic DNA for TCR beta libraries, roughly 2.1 micrograms, came from cryopreserved PBMCs. The source of this sequence is a human donor with chronic lymphocytic leukemia. The rearrangement links TRBV10-3 to TRBJ2-3; unclear D gene. This material consisted of PBMCs, taken before ibrutinib treatment. The CDR3 loop is CATLGSYRVDYTDTQYF. The CDR3, as DNA: TGTGCCACCCTAGGAAGCTATCGAGTGGATTACACAGATACGCAGTATTTT.